The rows below give T cell receptor beta chains drawn from one sample of a study of ipilimumab plus nivolumab after autologous stem cell transplantation. Some clones are missing from TCRdb's copy, which holds only in-frame ones; the method was immunoSEQ multiplex PCR. The data show approximately 9,800 clones, approximately 72% seen once. The sample in question was PBMCs, obtained in a trial of ipilimumab plus nivolumab as post-transplant consolidation. The receptor source for this set is a male donor with diffuse large B-cell lymphoma. Both conserved end residues are part of each CDR3. D genes are given only for firm matches. Clone size is given for some rows only: seen once, a few or many times, or a class if the clone is expanded.

size: NA; J: TRBJ2-4; D: TRBD1; V: TRBV6-5; DNA: TGTGCCAGCAGTTACGACAGGGTCTTAAACATTCAGTACTTC; CDR3: CASSYDRVLNIQYF
size: NA; J: TRBJ1-1; D: NA; V: TRBV28; DNA: TGTGCCACCACGGGTGGACCGGGGGGGAACACTGAAGCTTTCTTT; CDR3: CATTGGPGGNTEAFF
size: NA; J: TRBJ1-2; D: TRBD1; V: TRBV6-5; DNA: TGTGCCAGCAGTTGGGGACAGGGGGTGGTCTATGGCTACACCTTC; CDR3: CASSWGQGVVYGYTF
size: NA; J: TRBJ2-7; D: TRBD1; V: TRBV9; DNA: TGTGCCAGCAGCGCTCGCCCGACAGGGCACTACGAGCAGTACTTC; CDR3: CASSARPTGHYEQYF
size: NA; J: TRBJ1-3; D: NA; V: TRBV7-9; DNA: TGTGCCAGCAGCTTAGCGTTCAGGGGCTCTGGAAACACCATATATTTT; CDR3: CASSLAFRGSGNTIYF
size: NA; J: TRBJ1-1; D: NA; V: TRBV29-1; DNA: TGCAGCGTTGAATGGGGGTTGAACACTGAAGCTTTCTTT; CDR3: CSVEWGLNTEAFF
size: NA; J: TRBJ2-3; D: TRBD1; V: TRBV7-2; DNA: TGTGCCAGCGGTGGGGGGACAGGGGACACAGATACGCAGTATTTT; CDR3: CASGGGTGDTDTQYF
size: NA; J: TRBJ2-1; D: TRBD1; V: TRBV14; DNA: TGTGCCAGTAAGGGACAGGGTGCAGGCAATGAGCAGTTCTTC; CDR3: CASKGQGAGNEQFF
size: few; J: TRBJ2-1; D: NA; V: TRBV15; DNA: TGTGCCACCAGCTCACCGGGAGACAGAGCCTCCAATGAGCAGTTCTTC; CDR3: CATSSPGDRASNEQFF
size: NA; J: TRBJ1-2; D: NA; V: TRBV11-2; DNA: TGTGCCAGCAGCTTAGTCGCGAGGTCCCTGGCTAGAAGCTACACCTTC; CDR3: CASSLVARSLARSYTF
size: NA; J: TRBJ1-5; D: NA; V: TRBV2; DNA: TGTGCCAGCAGGACAGTCTGGAGTCAGCCCCAGCATTTT; CDR3: CASRTVWSQPQHF
size: NA; J: TRBJ2-1; D: TRBD1; V: TRBV4-3; DNA: TGCGCCAGCAGCCACCAGCGACAGGGAAGCAACAATGAGCAGTTCTTC; CDR3: CASSHQRQGSNNEQFF
size: NA; J: TRBJ1-6; D: NA; V: TRBV6-5; DNA: TGTGCCAGCACCTCCAATTCACCCCTCCACTTT; CDR3: CASTSNSPLHF
size: NA; J: TRBJ2-1; D: TRBD2; V: TRBV7-8; DNA: TGTGCCAGCAGCATAGCGGGGGACCTCTCCTACAATGAGCAGTTCTTC; CDR3: CASSIAGDLSYNEQFF